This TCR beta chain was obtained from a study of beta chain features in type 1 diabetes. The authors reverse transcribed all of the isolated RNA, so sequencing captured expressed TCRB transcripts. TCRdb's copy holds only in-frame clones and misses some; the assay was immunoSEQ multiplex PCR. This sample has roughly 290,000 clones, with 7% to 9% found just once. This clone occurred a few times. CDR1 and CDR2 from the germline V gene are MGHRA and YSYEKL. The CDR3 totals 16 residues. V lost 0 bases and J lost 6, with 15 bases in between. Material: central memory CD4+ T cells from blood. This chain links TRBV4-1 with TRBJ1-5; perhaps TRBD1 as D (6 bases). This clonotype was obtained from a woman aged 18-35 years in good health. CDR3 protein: CASSQDRGARGQPQHF. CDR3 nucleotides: TGCGCCAGCAGCCAAGACCGGGGGGCGCGCGGTCAGCCCCAGCATTTT.